The 10 T cell receptor beta chains below all came from one sample that was sequenced in a study of OX40 agonist ivuxolimab in advanced cancers. Sequencing was performed with immunoSEQ multiplex PCR; in TCRdb, only in-frame clones are kept and a portion is missing. The sample includes approximately 7,200 clones, about 74% of them seen just once. The specimen comprised CD4+ or CD8+ T cells sorted from blood, sampled in a trial of the OX40 agonist ivuxolimab. These TCRs come from an adult with an advanced solid tumor such as melanoma, head and neck, liver or kidney cancer.

This clone turned up a few times. The chain carries TRBV7-9 and TRBJ1-1, with 8 positions matching TRBD1. Trimming cost V 7 bases and J 11 bases; bases outside gene matches: 9. Germline CDR1 is SEHNR and CDR2 is FQNEAQ (reference sequence). The CDR3 has 12 residues. The CDR3 loop reads CASTVDRGPAFF. CDR3 coding DNA: TGTGCCAGCACCGTCGACAGGGGCCCCGCTTTCTTT.

CDR3 region: CASSEGGDGYTF. The CDR3 DNA sequence: TGTGCCAGCAGTGAAGGGGGCGATGGCTACACCTTC. V is TRBV2 and J is TRBJ1-2; D is possibly TRBD1 (5 bases). Germline V CDR1 and CDR2: SNHLY, FYNNEI. CDR3 size: 12 residues. The V and J ends lost 1 base and 6 bases respectively, with 6 bases between them.

The chain is built from TRBV27 and TRBJ1-6; no reliable D call. CDR3 size: 14 residues. The germline V and J ends were trimmed by 2 bases and 4 bases, with 6 bases remaining between them. Germline V CDR1 and CDR2: MNHEY, SMNVEV (reference sequence). The DNA of the CDR3 is TGTGCCAGCAGTTTACGACAATATAATTCACCCCTCCACTTT. The encoded protein is CASSLRQYNSPLHF.

The chain uses TRBV6-5 and TRBJ1-5; 7 nucleotides line up with TRBD1. V shed 5 bases and J 3 bases; nucleotides not matched to a gene: 7. This CDR3 is built from 15 residues. Germline CDR1 is MNHEY and CDR2 is SVGAGI. Written as DNA, the CDR3 is TGTGCCAGCAGTGCATGGACAGGACTCAATCAGCCCCAGCATTTT. As protein: CASSAWTGLNQPQHF.

By proportion, this clone is large. This sequence joins TRBV5-1 and TRBJ2-7, with 12 bases lining up with TRBD2. Germline loops: CDR1 SGHRS, CDR2 YFSETQ. The V segment lost 3 bases and the J segment 1 base; nucleotides outside the gene matches: 2. The length of the CDR3 is 15 residues. The DNA for the CDR3 is TGCGCCAGCAGCTCAACTAGCGGGGGGTCCTACGAGCAGTACTTC. As protein: CASSSTSGGSYEQYF.

The V and J genes are TRBV6-5 and TRBJ2-7; D is perhaps TRBD1 or TRBD2 (5 bases each). The germline V gene encodes CDR1 MNHEY and CDR2 SVGAGI. The V end lost 2 bases, the J end lost 4 bases, and 12 bases lay between the germline ends. The CDR3 extends over 14 amino acids. The CDR3 spells CASSYGEGMYEQYF. The CDR3 DNA sequence: TGTGCCAGCAGTTACGGTGAGGGGATGTACGAGCAGTACTTC.

This chain connects TRBV7-9 to TRBJ2-2; D unresolved. Trimming removed 5 bases at V and 3 bases at J, with 4 bases between. The CDR3 covers 12 residues. The germline V gene encodes CDR1 SEHNR and CDR2 FQNEAQ (reference sequence). The CDR3 coding sequence is TGTGCCAGCAGCCAAGACACCGGGGAGCTGTTTTTT. This gives the protein CASSQDTGELFF.

Details on this clone: Within the sample, other DNA sequences also encode this same CDR3. The V call is TRBV20-1, the J call TRBJ2-1; D is unresolved. CDR1 DFQATT and CDR2 SNEGSKA come from the germline V gene (reference sequence). Trimming took off 3 bases at V and 9 bases at J, with 0 bases between the two ends. CDR3 size: 8 residues. CDR3 DNA: TGCAGTGCTAGTGAGCAGTTCTTC. Translating gives CSASEQFF.

The CDR3 loop reads CSGRLGYEQYF. For the CDR3, the DNA is TGCAGCGGGAGGCTCGGCTACGAGCAGTACTTC. The chain is built from TRBV29-1 and TRBJ2-7; D possibly corresponds to TRBD2 (5 bases). This CDR3 contains 11 residues. CDR1 SQVTM and CDR2 ANQGSEA come from the germline V gene. The ends were cut back, 7 bases at V and 3 bases at J, with 10 bases in the middle.

This clone came up a few times. The rearrangement links TRBV10-3 to TRBJ2-1; 13 positions agree with TRBD2. The V gene's germline CDR1 is ENHRY and CDR2 SYGVKD. Losses at the gene ends were 6 bases for V and 0 bases for J; bases not matched to a gene: 8. CDR3 length: 18 amino acids. CDR3 nucleotides: TGTGCCATCAGGGCGACTAGCGGGAGGTCTAGCTCCTACAATGAGCAGTTCTTC. As protein: CAIRATSGRSSSYNEQFF.